Below, 20 T cell receptor beta chains from the same sample are listed, as sequenced in a study of CD8 T cells in Susac syndrome. RNA was extracted with the RNeasy kit, and a quantity of roughly 0.5 to 1 ug was reverse transcribed using random hexamers. TCRdb redid the calling of the immunoSEQ multiplex PCR reads with MiXCR, one entry per CDR3 protein. The sample holds more than 95,000 distinct CDR3 sequences, 90% to 95% seen once. Sequenced: CD4+ T cells from PBMCs. The source is a human donor with multiple sclerosis.

V usage is TRBV5-1 and J usage is TRBJ2-3; D is possibly TRBD1 (5 bases). Germline CDR1 is SGHRS and CDR2 is YFSETQ. The CDR3 extends over 15 amino acids. The germline V and J ends were trimmed by 5 bases and 0 bases, with 13 bases remaining between them. The CDR3 protein is CASSLQEPSTDTQYF. CDR3 nucleotides: TGCGCCAGCAGTTTACAGGAACCTAGCACAGATACGCAGTATTTT.

CDR3 residues: CASGLGQAYEQYF. The CDR3 region has the DNA TGTGCTAGTGGTTTGGGACAGGCCTACGAGCAGTACTTC. This chain links TRBV12-5 with TRBJ2-7; D is possibly TRBD1 (6 bases). The CDR3 sequence is 13 residues long. V was trimmed by 1 base and J by 2 bases, leaving 6 bases between them. CDR1 is LGHNT, CDR2 FRNRAP, per germline.

The V gene is TRBV7-8, the J gene TRBJ2-2, with D possibly being TRBD1 (6 bases). V gave up 7 bases and J gave up 6 bases, with 18 bases separating them. Germline V lookup: CDR1 SGHVS, CDR2 FQNEAQ. The CDR3 contains 15 residues. CDR3 DNA sequence: TGTGCCAGCACCACTTATAGGGGGTTGGCCGGGGAGCTGTTTTTT. Its protein product is CASTTYRGLAGELFF.

The J gene is TRBJ1-5, the V gene TRBV18, with 8 bases lining up with TRBD1. Germline-derived CDR1 and CDR2 are KGHSH and LQKENI. The CDR3 has 16 residues. J lost 2 bases, V lost 2 bases, and 5 bases had no gene match. The CDR3 sequence is CASSPNGQGGNQPQHF. CDR3 sequence (DNA): TGTGCCAGCTCACCAAATGGACAGGGCGGCAATCAGCCCCAGCATTTT.

This chain connects TRBV7-2 to TRBJ1-2; TRBD1 might be the D (6 bases). In germline, CDR1 is SGHTA, CDR2 FQGNSA. The CDR3 spans 15 residues. Trimming left V 7 bases short and J 8 bases short, with 23 bases between. The CDR3 spells CASTFDRQTGRGYTF. CDR3 nucleotide sequence: TGTGCCAGCACCTTCGACAGGCAGACCGGACGAGGCTACACCTTC.

The rearrangement links TRBV6-2 or TRBV6-3 to TRBJ2-2, with D hard to call. V shed 8 bases and J shed 0 bases, with 19 bases lying between them. CDR3 length: 17 amino acids. CDR1 MNHEY and CDR2 SVGEGT come from the germline V gene. CDR3 sequence reads: CASQRAPYLANTGELFF. The DNA of the CDR3 is TGTGCCAGCCAAAGAGCCCCATACCTCGCGAACACCGGGGAGCTGTTTTTT.

The chain has TRBV19 and TRBJ2-2, with 8 bases aligning to TRBD2. The CDR3 is made up of 16 amino acids. With 10 bases clipped from V and 5 bases from J, the junction kept 15 bases outside the gene matches. Per the germline V gene, CDR1 is LNHDA and CDR2 is SQIVND (reference sequence). The CDR3 nucleotides read TGTGCCAATACCCCAATTACGCGGGGGGAAACCGGGGAGCTGTTTTTT. Translated: CANTPITRGETGELFF.

The chain is built from TRBV5-5 and TRBJ1-1, with TRBD1 matching 8 bases. With 0 bases clipped from V and 6 bases from J, the junction kept 7 bases outside the gene matches. This CDR3 has 15 amino acids. CDR1 is SGHKS, CDR2 YYEKEE, per germline (reference sequence). Written as DNA, the CDR3 is TGTGCCAGCAGCTTGGTGGGCAGGGGGCTTCCTGAAGCTTTCTTT. This codes for CASSLVGRGLPEAFF.

The rearrangement links TRBV7-3 to TRBJ2-5; 9 nucleotides match TRBD1. Germline trimming cut 5 bases from V and 3 bases from J; bases unmatched to any gene: 7. The CDR3 is 15 residues long. Germline V lookup: CDR1 SGHTA, CDR2 FQGTGA. The CDR3 protein is CASSNGQGIKETQYF. CDR3 DNA sequence: TGTGCCAGCAGCAACGGACAGGGGATTAAAGAGACCCAGTACTTC. The full variable domain, with the rest looked up from reference TRBV7-3 and TRBJ2-5, is GAGVSQTPSNKVTEKGKYVELRCDPISGHTALYWYRQSLGQGPEFLIYFQGTGAADDSGLPNDRFFAVRPEGSVSTLKIQRTERGDSAVYLCASSNGQGIKETQYFGPGTRLLVL.

The chain is built from TRBV6-5 and TRBJ1-1; TRBD1 is a possible D gene (5 bases). CDR1 and CDR2 (germline): MNHEY, SVGAGI. V was cut by 6 bases and J by 6 bases, with 8 bases left in between. This CDR3 spans 11 amino acids. The CDR3 nucleotides are TGTGCCAGCAGGCAGGGCCCTGAAGCTTTCTTT. This translates into CASRQGPEAFF.

J is TRBJ1-2 and V is TRBV5-1; the D is unclear. The V end lost 0 bases, the J end lost 4 bases, and 22 bases lay between the germline ends. CDR1 and CDR2 (germline): SGHRS, YFSETQ. The CDR3 has 18 amino acids. CDR3 sequence reads: CASSLAFVRTVGIYGYTF. For the CDR3, the DNA is TGCGCCAGCAGCTTGGCCTTTGTCAGGACGGTAGGGATCTATGGCTACACCTTC.

V is TRBV30 and J is TRBJ2-5, with TRBD1 matching 7 bases. The CDR3 contains 13 residues. The V segment lost 2 bases and the J segment 0 bases; nucleotides outside the gene matches: 0. Germline lookup yields CDR1 GTSNPN and CDR2 SVGIG (reference sequence). The CDR3 DNA sequence: TGTGCCTGGAGTACAGGGGACCAAGAGACCCAGTACTTC. Its translation is CAWSTGDQETQYF.

This chain uses TRBV6-5 with TRBJ2-5; 7 nucleotides match TRBD2. Unmatched junction bases numbered 11, after V lost 6 bases and J lost 4 bases. This CDR3 contains 15 residues. The germline V gene encodes CDR1 MNHEY and CDR2 SVGAGI. CDR3 sequence reads: CASSPPPAGLETQYF. In DNA, the CDR3 is TGTGCCAGCAGCCCACCCCCAGCGGGGCTAGAGACCCAGTACTTC.

This chain joins TRBV4-3 and TRBJ2-2; D remains unclear. V was clipped by 0 bases and J by 4 bases, with 6 bases between them. The CDR3 runs to 14 residues. In germline, CDR1 is LGHNA, CDR2 YSLEER. This CDR3 is CASSQESLTGELFF. In nucleotides, the CDR3 is TGCGCCAGCAGCCAAGAATCCCTCACCGGGGAGCTGTTTTTT.

The chain recombines TRBV18 with TRBJ2-7; tentatively, D is TRBD1 (6 bases). This CDR3 spans 15 amino acids. CDR1 KGHSH and CDR2 LQKENI come from the germline V gene. The ends were cut back, 1 base at V and 3 bases at J, with 13 bases in the middle. The CDR3 sequence is CASSPLAGVSYEQYF. CDR3 bases: TGTGCCAGCTCACCACTGGCAGGGGTAAGCTACGAGCAGTACTTC.

This rearrangement joins TRBV3-1 to TRBJ2-5; D call uncertain. CDR3 size: 14 residues. The germline V gene has CDR1 LGHDT and CDR2 YNNKEL (reference sequence). With 0 bases removed from V and 2 bases from J, the gap between germline ends came to 7 bases. The CDR3 coding sequence is TGTGCCAGCAGCCAAGAAGCCTGGCAAGAGACCCAGTACTTC. Amino acid sequence: CASSQEAWQETQYF.

The chain is built from TRBV20-1 and TRBJ2-2; the match to TRBD1 covers 10 bases. The CDR3 runs 15 residues. J was trimmed by 5 bases and V by 3 bases; bases with no gene match: 6. Germline CDR1 reads DFQATT; CDR2 reads SNEGSKA (reference sequence). The CDR3 nucleotides are TGCAGTGCTAGGCCGGGACAGGGGATGACCGGGGAGCTGTTTTTT. It codes for CSARPGQGMTGELFF.

The rearrangement joins TRBV9 to TRBJ1-1, with D perhaps matching TRBD1 (6 bases). The CDR3 length is 15 residues. Between the trimmed V and J ends, which lost 6 bases and 0 bases, there was a span of 15 bases. Germline-derived CDR1 and CDR2 are SGDLS and YYNGEE. DNA for the CDR3: TGTGCCAGCAACAAGAGGGGGGATTTGAACACTGAAGCTTTCTTT. Amino acid sequence: CASNKRGDLNTEAFF.

V gene TRBV27 combines with J gene TRBJ1-6, with D unresolved. Germline CDR1 MNHEY, CDR2 SMNVEV (reference sequence). The CDR3 runs 18 residues. Between the trimmed V and J ends, which lost 2 bases and 7 bases, there was a span of 21 bases. CDR3 in DNA: TGTGCCAGCAGTTTAAGGATCCAAGTGGGGTACACCAATTCACCCCTCCACTTT. Encoded protein: CASSLRIQVGYTNSPLHF.

The count of this clonotype is one. The CDR3 reads CASSPPGTGATGELFF. CDR3 coding DNA: TGTGCCAGCTCACCACCGGGGACAGGGGCCACCGGGGAGCTGTTTTTT. The chain is built from TRBV18 and TRBJ2-2; 10 positions match TRBD1. The ends lost 0 bases at V and 4 bases at J; junction bases unmatched: 2. Germline V gene lookup returns CDR1 KGHSH and CDR2 LQKENI. CDR3 length equals 16 residues.